The 8 T cell receptor beta chains presented below share a single source sample, sequenced in a study of shared clonotypes between healthy human individuals (dated by TCRdb to the early 2020s). Preparation of the library involved the immunoSEQ multiplex PCR assay. In TCRdb, the immuneACCESS table is reduced to in-frame sequences with V and J assigned. These tables do not hold every clone; where another copy was compared, an unresolved V gene accounts for under half, and the others remain unexplained. This sample gives over a million clones in total; about 84% of them show up just once. In total, the top ten clones hold more than 0.45% of the sample. The sample consisted of memory CD4+ T cells from PBMCs. This specimen's cell subset or site label, per the study, means: CD45RA-negative fraction. Receptors were obtained from a man younger than 35 in good health. Some clones in this sample may be carry-over from other donors' samples.

Comment on this clone: Within the sample, other DNA sequences also encode this same CDR3. The genes are TRBV29-1 and TRBJ2-3; D assignment may be TRBD1 or TRBD2 (5 bases each). V lost 1 base, J lost 4 bases, and 12 bases lay in between. This CDR3 spans 14 amino acids. Germline V gives CDR1 SQVTM, CDR2 ANQGSEA. The CDR3 spells CSVEGGRGADTQYF. The CDR3 coding sequence is TGCAGCGTTGAAGGGGGTCGAGGGGCAGATACGCAGTATTTT.

This clone was seen more than once but under ten times. This chain connects TRBV7-7 to TRBJ2-2, with 9 bases lining up with TRBD1. This CDR3 contains 13 residues. Germline CDR1 reads SSHAT; CDR2 reads FNYEAQ (reference sequence). The ends lost 6 bases at V and 5 bases at J; junction bases unmatched: 1. In DNA, the CDR3 is TGTGCCAGCAGGGGGACAGGGACCGGGGAGCTGTTTTTT. It translates to CASRGTGTGELFF. Variable domain in full (rest from reference TRBV7-7 and TRBJ2-2): GAGVSQSPRYKVTKRGQDVTLRCDPISSHATLYWYQQALGQGPEFLTYFNYEAQPDKSGLPSDRFSAERPEGSISTLTIQRTEQRDSAMYRCASRGTGTGELFFGEGSRLTVL.

The chain joins TRBV11-2 to TRBJ2-7; D remains ambiguous. This CDR3 is built from 15 residues. The germline gives CDR1 SGHAT, CDR2 FQNNGV. V lost 4 bases to trimming and J lost 0 bases, with 13 bases between them. CDR3 protein: CASSSLTAISYEQYF. The CDR3 coding sequence is TGTGCCAGCAGCTCACTAACTGCGATCTCCTACGAGCAGTACTTC.

The chain employs TRBV20-1 and TRBJ1-1, with D unclear. V shed 3 bases and J shed 5 bases, with 7 bases lying between them. Germline CDR1 is DFQATT and CDR2 is SNEGSKA (reference sequence). This CDR3 is 11 amino acids long. CDR3 coding DNA: TGCAGTGCTAGTCCAGTGACTGAAGCTTTCTTT. This sequence encodes CSASPVTEAFF.

This sequence joins TRBV7-9 and TRBJ2-7, with a possible D match to TRBD2 (6 bases). The germline CDR1 and CDR2 sequences are SEHNR and FQNEAQ (reference sequence). This CDR3 spans 13 amino acids. Trimming shortened V by 4 bases and J by 7 bases, and 14 bases separated the two germline ends. The CDR3: CASSWGLIREQYF. The CDR3 bases are TGTGCCAGCAGCTGGGGACTGATTAGGGAGCAGTACTTC.

The rearrangement joins TRBV7-2 to TRBJ1-2; weak D call: TRBD1 (6 bases). This CDR3 spans 14 amino acids. The ends were cut back, 5 bases at V and 5 bases at J, with 15 bases in the middle. Germline V gene lookup returns CDR1 SGHTA and CDR2 FQGNSA. CDR3 region: CASSPDRLGYGYTF. The CDR3 DNA reads TGTGCCAGCAGCCCTGACAGGTTGGGGTATGGCTACACCTTC.

The gene calls are TRBV28 and TRBJ2-7, with TRBD1 matching over 12 bases. Trimming cost V 7 bases and J 1 base; bases outside gene matches: 5. CDR3 length equals 15 residues. Germline CDR1 is MDHEN and CDR2 is SYDVKM. The CDR3 is CASMGTGGGSYEQYF. CDR3 nucleotides: TGTGCCAGCATGGGGACAGGGGGCGGATCCTACGAGCAGTACTTC.

This chain links TRBV5-4 with TRBJ2-7; no clear D. The CDR3 consists of 14 residues. CDR1 is SGHNT, CDR2 YYREEE, per germline (reference sequence). The V end lost 4 bases, the J end lost 5 bases, and 16 bases lay between the germline ends. CDR3 amino acids: CASSADITSDEQYF. CDR3 DNA: TGTGCCAGCAGCGCAGACATTACATCGGACGAGCAGTACTTC. Together with reference TRBV5-4 and TRBJ2-7, the CDR3 gives the full variable domain: ETGVTQSPTHLIKTRGQQVTLRCSSQSGHNTVSWYQQALGQGPQFIFQYYREEENGRGNFPPRFSGLQFPNYSSELNVNALELDDSALYLCASSADITSDEQYFGPGTRLTVT.